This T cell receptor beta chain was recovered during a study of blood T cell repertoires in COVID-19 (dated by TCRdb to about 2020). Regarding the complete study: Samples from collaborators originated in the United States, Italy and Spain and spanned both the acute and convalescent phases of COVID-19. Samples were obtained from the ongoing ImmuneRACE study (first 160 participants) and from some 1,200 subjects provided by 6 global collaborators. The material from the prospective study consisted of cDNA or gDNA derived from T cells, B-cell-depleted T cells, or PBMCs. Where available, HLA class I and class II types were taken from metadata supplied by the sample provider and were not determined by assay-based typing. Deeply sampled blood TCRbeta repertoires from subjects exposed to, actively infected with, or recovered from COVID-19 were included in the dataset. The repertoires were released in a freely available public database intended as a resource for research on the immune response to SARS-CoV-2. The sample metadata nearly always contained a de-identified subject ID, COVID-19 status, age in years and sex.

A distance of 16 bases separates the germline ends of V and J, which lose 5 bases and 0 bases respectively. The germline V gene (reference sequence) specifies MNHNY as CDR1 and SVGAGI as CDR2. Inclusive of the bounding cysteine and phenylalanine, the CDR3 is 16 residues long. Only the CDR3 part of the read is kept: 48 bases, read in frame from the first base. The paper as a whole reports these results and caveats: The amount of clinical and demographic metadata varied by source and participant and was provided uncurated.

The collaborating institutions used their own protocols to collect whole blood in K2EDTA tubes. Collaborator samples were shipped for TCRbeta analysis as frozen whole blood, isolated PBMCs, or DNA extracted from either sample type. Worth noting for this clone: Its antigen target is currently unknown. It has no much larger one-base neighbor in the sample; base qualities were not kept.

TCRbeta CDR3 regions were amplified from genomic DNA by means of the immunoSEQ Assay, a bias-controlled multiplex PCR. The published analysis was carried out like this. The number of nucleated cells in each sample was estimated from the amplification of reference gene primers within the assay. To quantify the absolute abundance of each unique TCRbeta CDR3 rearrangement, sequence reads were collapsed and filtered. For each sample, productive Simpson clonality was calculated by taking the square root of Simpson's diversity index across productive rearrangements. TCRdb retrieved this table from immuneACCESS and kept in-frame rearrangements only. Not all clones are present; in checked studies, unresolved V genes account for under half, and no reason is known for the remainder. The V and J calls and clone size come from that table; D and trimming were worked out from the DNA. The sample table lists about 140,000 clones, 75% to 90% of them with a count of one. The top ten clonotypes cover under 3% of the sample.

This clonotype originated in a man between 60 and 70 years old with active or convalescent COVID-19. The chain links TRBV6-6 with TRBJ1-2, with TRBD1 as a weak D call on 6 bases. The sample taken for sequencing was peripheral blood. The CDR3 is CASSPPGGRSNYGYTF. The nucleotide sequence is TGTGCCAGCAGTCCCCCGGGGGGCAGATCTAACTATGGCTACACCTTC.